The 28 T cell receptor beta chains in this list originate from one sample, sequenced in a study of shared clonotypes between healthy human individuals. Produced via immunoSEQ multiplex PCR; TCRdb's table is partial and in-frame only. The sample includes around 2,000,000 clones, approximately 95% of them seen just once. It was CD45RO-negative cells, positively selected for CCR7, that made up naive CD8 cells, with terminally differentiated effector memory CD45RA+ cells excluded. The sequencing input was naive CD8+ T cells sorted from blood. The receptors originated from a man aged 18 to 29 in good health.

This clone was detected only once. V gene TRBV4-1 combines with J gene TRBJ2-7; D possibly uses TRBD1 or TRBD2 (5 bases each). Trimming pared 0 bases from V and 3 bases from J, leaving 15 bases between. The CDR3 is made up of 16 amino acids. CDR1 MGHRA and CDR2 YSYEKL come from the germline V gene. CDR3 residues: CASSQDFPGAGYEQYF. In DNA, the CDR3 is TGCGCCAGCAGCCAAGATTTTCCCGGGGCCGGCTACGAGCAGTACTTC.

This rearrangement joins TRBV6-6 to TRBJ2-5; D call uncertain. There are 13 residues in the CDR3. Germline V CDR1 and CDR2: MNHNY, SVGAGI (reference sequence). V lost 1 base and J 4 bases, leaving 7 bases between the germline ends. Written as DNA, the CDR3 is TGTGCCAGCAGTTACTTTGTCGGAGAGACCCAGTACTTC. Its protein product is CASSYFVGETQYF.

This chain connects TRBV13 to TRBJ2-2; D gene unclear. CDR1 and CDR2 from the germline V gene are PRHDT and FYEKMQ (reference sequence). The CDR3 is made up of 15 amino acids. V was pared by 1 base and J by 3 bases, with 9 bases between. The CDR3 here is CASSLVGVDTGELFF. CDR3 nucleotides: TGTGCCAGCAGCTTAGTAGGAGTCGACACCGGGGAGCTGTTTTTT.

J is TRBJ2-1 and V is TRBV2, with D possibly TRBD1 on 6 matching bases. In germline, CDR1 is SNHLY, CDR2 FYNNEI. V lost 6 bases, J lost 4 bases, and 16 bases lay in between. The CDR3 is 15 residues long. This chain's CDR3 is CASSPRDNRYNEQFF. For the CDR3, the DNA is TGTGCCAGCAGCCCCCGGGACAATAGGTACAATGAGCAGTTCTTC.

This rearrangement joins TRBV2 to TRBJ2-5; 13 positions agree with TRBD2. Germline V gene data show CDR1 as SNHLY and CDR2 as FYNNEI. The J segment lost 5 bases and the V segment lost 8 bases, leaving 11 bases of the junction unmatched. The length of the CDR3 is 16 residues. The CDR3 region is CASGEGLAGFQETQYF. The CDR3 region has the DNA TGTGCCAGCGGAGAGGGACTAGCGGGATTTCAGGAGACCCAGTACTTC.

In nucleotides, the CDR3 is TGTGCCAGCAGCCATATTGACCTAGAAAGCTCCTACGAGCAGTACTTC. Its protein product is CASSHIDLESSYEQYF. The genes are TRBV6-6 and TRBJ2-7; D is ambiguous. CDR1 MNHNY and CDR2 SVGAGI come from the germline V gene (reference sequence). V was cut by 6 bases and J by 0 bases, with 18 bases left in between. The CDR3 contains 16 residues.

This clone was picked up one time. The chain is built from TRBV5-1 and TRBJ2-2; 8 bases match TRBD1. The V and J ends lost 0 bases and 3 bases, in that order; junction bases with no gene match: 10. The CDR3 sequence is 18 residues long. CDR1 and CDR2 (germline): SGHRS, YFSETQ. CDR3 coding DNA: TGCGCCAGCAGCTTGGGGGTGTGGGACAGGAGTTACACCGGGGAGCTGTTTTTT. This encodes CASSLGVWDRSYTGELFF.

The V call is TRBV9, the J call TRBJ2-3, with 11 nucleotides matching TRBD2. Per germline, CDR1 SGDLS and CDR2 YYNGEE. The J segment lost 3 bases and the V segment lost 3 bases, leaving 3 bases of the junction unmatched. The CDR3 totals 15 residues. CDR3 nucleotide sequence: TGTGCCAGCAGCGACCCTAGCGGGGGGACAGATACGCAGTATTTT. Protein product: CASSDPSGGTDTQYF.

The V call is TRBV6-5, the J call TRBJ1-2; weak D call: TRBD1 (6 bases). Trimming pared 0 bases from V and 9 bases from J, leaving 14 bases between. CDR1 is MNHEY, CDR2 SVGAGI, per germline. The CDR3 is 14 amino acids. CDR3 DNA sequence: TGTGCCAGCAGTTACTCGTCACAGGGAAGTAGCTACACCTTC. It codes for CASSYSSQGSSYTF.

The V call is TRBV5-6, the J call TRBJ2-7; TRBD2 matches at 8 bases. Per the germline V gene, CDR1 is SGHDT and CDR2 is YYEEEE. V dropped 4 bases and J dropped 3; count of bases not matched to a gene: 6. This CDR3 region has 14 residues. For the CDR3, the DNA is TGTGCCAGCAGCGTTAGCGGGAACCTCTACGAGCAGTACTTC. Translation: CASSVSGNLYEQYF.

The V gene is TRBV30, the J gene TRBJ2-7; 8 nucleotides align to TRBD2. This CDR3 has 15 residues. Germline V lookup: CDR1 GTSNPN, CDR2 SVGIG (reference sequence). Trimming took 0 bases from V and 1 from J; bases not matched to a gene: 5. The CDR3 is CAWSVSSGGSYEQYF. The CDR3 bases are TGTGCCTGGAGTGTGTCAAGCGGGGGATCCTACGAGCAGTACTTC.

The chain recombines TRBV13 with TRBJ2-7; 10 bases agree with TRBD2. Germline V gene lookup returns CDR1 PRHDT and CDR2 FYEKMQ (reference sequence). The CDR3 runs to 17 residues. V shed 5 bases, J shed 2 bases, and the junction held 12 bases outside the gene matches. Written as DNA, the CDR3 is TGTGCCAGCAGCCATTGGAACGGACTAGCGGTTACCTACGAGCAGTACTTC. Residues: CASSHWNGLAVTYEQYF.

The chain has TRBV9 and TRBJ1-1; no reliable D call. The CDR3 length is 12 residues. Germline V gene lookup returns CDR1 SGDLS and CDR2 YYNGEE. V was trimmed by 6 bases and J by 3 bases, leaving 9 bases between them. CDR3 amino acids: CASNRGDTEAFF. CDR3 coding DNA: TGTGCCAGCAACCGCGGGGACACTGAAGCTTTCTTT.

This chain joins TRBV27 and TRBJ2-4; D gene unclear. Germline V gives CDR1 MNHEY, CDR2 SMNVEV (reference sequence). CDR3 length equals 15 residues. The V end was cut by 5 bases, the J end by 0 bases, with 11 bases between. The CDR3 sequence: CASSRFDLAKNIQYF. DNA of the CDR3: TGTGCCAGCAGTCGCTTCGACTTAGCCAAAAACATTCAGTACTTC.

The gene calls are TRBV7-9 and TRBJ2-7; 8 bases agree with TRBD2. The CDR3 length is 15 residues. Trimming took 7 bases from V and 2 from J; bases not matched to a gene: 10. Germline-derived CDR1 and CDR2 are SEHNR and FQNEAQ (reference sequence). CDR3 amino acids: CASTPPGGITYEQYF. Written as DNA, the CDR3 is TGTGCCAGCACCCCCCCGGGAGGGATAACCTACGAGCAGTACTTC.

Concerning this clone: Other DNA sequences in this sample translate to the same CDR3. The genes are TRBV15 and TRBJ2-7, with 9 bases lining up with TRBD2. Trimming removed 3 bases from V and 4 bases from J; junction bases left unmatched: 1. Germline lookup yields CDR1 LNHNV and CDR2 YYDKDF (reference sequence). The CDR3 sequence is 13 residues long. CDR3 DNA: TGTGCCACCAGCAGCGGACTAGCGTACGAGCAGTACTTC. Translating it yields CATSSGLAYEQYF.

The rearrangement joins TRBV5-6 to TRBJ2-1, with 8 nucleotides matching TRBD1. The CDR3 spans 15 residues. After removal of 3 bases from V and 2 bases from J, the junction contained 4 bases not matched to a gene. In germline, CDR1 is SGHDT, CDR2 YYEEEE. The CDR3 loop reads CASSSDRGTYNEQFF. The CDR3 nucleotides read TGTGCCAGCAGCTCTGACAGGGGCACCTACAATGAGCAGTTCTTC.

The rearrangement joins TRBV9 to TRBJ1-3; no clear D. The V end was cut by 3 bases, the J end by 0 bases, with 10 bases between. CDR1 is SGDLS, CDR2 YYNGEE, per germline. The CDR3 contains 15 residues. CDR3 sequence (DNA): TGTGCCAGCAGCGGAGGACTGATCTCTGGAAACACCATATATTTT. It encodes CASSGGLISGNTIYF.

The chain recombines TRBV27 with TRBJ2-1, with 7 bases aligning to TRBD1. The trim removed 8 bases at V and 1 base at J, leaving 5 bases unmatched. The CDR3 runs to 14 residues. Germline values: CDR1 MNHEY, CDR2 SMNVEV (reference sequence). The CDR3 here is CASRDRESYNEQFF. CDR3 sequence (DNA): TGTGCCAGCCGGGACAGAGAGTCCTACAATGAGCAGTTCTTC.

The gene calls are TRBV5-6 and TRBJ2-7; 7 positions match TRBD2. The germline CDR1 and CDR2 sequences are SGHDT and YYEEEE. This CDR3 is built from 13 residues. The trim removed 0 bases at V and 6 bases at J, leaving 3 bases unmatched. CDR3 residues: CASSLVASGEQYF. DNA of the CDR3: TGTGCCAGCAGCTTGGTAGCTAGCGGCGAGCAGTACTTC.

The V call is TRBV27, the J call TRBJ2-7, with 7 bases identical to TRBD1. The CDR3 loop spans 14 amino acids. The V segment lost 3 bases and the J segment 2 bases; nucleotides outside the gene matches: 4. CDR1 MNHEY and CDR2 SMNVEV come from the germline V gene (reference sequence). CDR3 nucleotide sequence: TGTGCCAGCAGTTTCGCGACAGGGACCTACGAGCAGTACTTC. The encoded protein is CASSFATGTYEQYF.

The chain links TRBV7-9 to TRBJ2-7; TRBD1 matches at 8 bases. V dropped 1 base and J dropped 10; count of bases not matched to a gene: 3. This CDR3 contains 12 residues. CDR1 is SEHNR, CDR2 FQNEAQ, per germline (reference sequence). The CDR3 protein is CASSLEDRAQYF. The CDR3 region has the DNA TGTGCCAGCAGCTTAGAGGACAGGGCTCAGTACTTC.

The chain carries TRBV7-9 and TRBJ2-7; D is perhaps TRBD2 (6 bases). The ends were cut back, 5 bases at V and 2 bases at J, with 10 bases in the middle. The CDR3 extends over 13 amino acids. In germline, CDR1 is SEHNR, CDR2 FQNEAQ (reference sequence). CDR3 nucleotide sequence: TGTGCCAGCAGCCCGTCGGGGGCCTACGAGCAGTACTTC. It encodes CASSPSGAYEQYF.

In DNA form, the CDR3 reads TGTGCCAGCTCTCTAAGTGACCCGGCCAAAAACATTCAGTACTTC. This encodes CASSLSDPAKNIQYF. The V gene is TRBV18, the J gene TRBJ2-4; D not resolved. Trimming took 6 bases from V and 1 from J, leaving 13 bases between them. CDR3 length: 15 amino acids. Germline CDR1 reads KGHSH; CDR2 reads LQKENI.

Comments on this clone: The sample has other DNA sequences that encode this CDR3 too. The rearrangement joins TRBV28 to TRBJ2-3; D is undetermined. Per germline, CDR1 MDHEN and CDR2 SYDVKM. This CDR3 is built from 12 residues. V was clipped by 3 bases and J by 5 bases, with 6 bases between them. The CDR3 sequence: CASSFRLDTQYF. The CDR3 DNA is TGTGCCAGCAGTTTTAGGCTAGATACGCAGTATTTT.

CDR3 loop: CASSPAGNEQFF. The CDR3 region has the DNA TGTGCCAGCAGCCCCGCAGGCAATGAGCAGTTCTTC. The chain is built from TRBV7-2 and TRBJ2-1; D is unresolved. V lost 5 bases and J 6 bases, leaving 8 bases between the germline ends. This CDR3 is built from 12 residues. Germline CDR1 is SGHTA and CDR2 is FQGNSA. Using reference TRBV7-2 and TRBJ2-1 for the parts outside the CDR3, the full variable domain is GAGVSQSPSNKVTEKGKDVELRCDPISGHTALYWYRQSLGQGLEFLIYFQGNSAPDKSGLPSDRFSAERTGGSVSTLTIQRTQQEDSAVYLCASSPAGNEQFFGPGTRLTVL.

The chain combines TRBV7-8 with TRBJ2-7, with 8 bases that match TRBD1. The CDR3 runs to 17 residues. Germline loops: CDR1 SGHVS, CDR2 FQNEAQ. V trimming: 4 bases; J trimming: 2 bases; junction bases outside the gene matches: 13. For the CDR3, the DNA is TGTGCCAGCAGCTGGAGCTGGGTGGGGACAGGTACCTACGAGCAGTACTTC. It translates to CASSWSWVGTGTYEQYF.

This clone is a singleton in its sample. The rearrangement uses TRBV28 and TRBJ1-3; possibly TRBD1 for D (6 bases). From germline, CDR1 is MDHEN and CDR2 SYDVKM. CDR3 length: 20 residues. V was pared by 3 bases and J by 0 bases, with 24 bases between. The DNA for the CDR3 is TGTGCCAGCAGTTTGGTTTCTGGACAGTTAGTCCTAAGCTCTGGAAACACCATATATTTT. Translation gives CASSLVSGQLVLSSGNTIYF.